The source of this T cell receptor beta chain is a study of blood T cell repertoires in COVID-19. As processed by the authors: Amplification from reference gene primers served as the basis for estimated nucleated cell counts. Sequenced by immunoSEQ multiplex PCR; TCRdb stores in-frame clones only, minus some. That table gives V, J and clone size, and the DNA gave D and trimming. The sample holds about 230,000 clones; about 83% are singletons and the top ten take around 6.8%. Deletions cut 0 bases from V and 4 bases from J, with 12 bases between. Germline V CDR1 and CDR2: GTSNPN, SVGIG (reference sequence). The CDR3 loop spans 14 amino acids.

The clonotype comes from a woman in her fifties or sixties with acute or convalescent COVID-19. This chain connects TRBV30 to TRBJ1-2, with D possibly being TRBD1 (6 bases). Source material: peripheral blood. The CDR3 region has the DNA TGTGCCTGGAGTGTAGGGGGGGGGACCTATGGCTACACCTTC. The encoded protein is CAWSVGGGTYGYTF.